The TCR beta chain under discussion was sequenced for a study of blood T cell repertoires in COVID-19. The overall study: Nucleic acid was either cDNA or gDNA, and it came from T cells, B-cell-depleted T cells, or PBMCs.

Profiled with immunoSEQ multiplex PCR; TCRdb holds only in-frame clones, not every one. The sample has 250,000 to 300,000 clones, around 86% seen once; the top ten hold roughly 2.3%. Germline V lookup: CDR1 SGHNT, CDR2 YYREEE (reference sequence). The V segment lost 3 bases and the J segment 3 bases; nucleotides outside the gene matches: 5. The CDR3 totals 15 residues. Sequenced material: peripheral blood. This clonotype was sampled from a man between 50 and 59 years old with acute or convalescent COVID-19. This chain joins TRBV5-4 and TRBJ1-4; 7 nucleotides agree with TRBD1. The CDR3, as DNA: TGTGCCAGCAGCTCCCCTGGACAGGCTAATGAAAAACTGTTTTTT. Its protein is CASSSPGQANEKLFF.